This record concerns one T cell receptor (beta chain) sequence. The data were obtained in a study of control samples from healthy donors and cancer patients. Repertoires were generated with immunoSEQ multiplex PCR, while TCRdb's copy carries only in-frame clones and drops some. The table records 48,000 or so clones, roughly 92% of them present only once. Germline lookup yields CDR1 MNHNS and CDR2 SASEGT. Trimming left V 2 bases short and J 1 base short, with 8 bases between. The CDR3 is made up of 14 amino acids. The rearrangement uses TRBV6-1 and TRBJ1-1; D unresolved. The sequence was collected from a woman between 45 and 60 years old with head and neck cancer. Sequencing input: PBMCs. The DNA for the CDR3 is TGTGCCAGCAGTGAACGGGAAGAGAACACTGAAGCTTTCTTT. It specifies CASSEREENTEAFF.